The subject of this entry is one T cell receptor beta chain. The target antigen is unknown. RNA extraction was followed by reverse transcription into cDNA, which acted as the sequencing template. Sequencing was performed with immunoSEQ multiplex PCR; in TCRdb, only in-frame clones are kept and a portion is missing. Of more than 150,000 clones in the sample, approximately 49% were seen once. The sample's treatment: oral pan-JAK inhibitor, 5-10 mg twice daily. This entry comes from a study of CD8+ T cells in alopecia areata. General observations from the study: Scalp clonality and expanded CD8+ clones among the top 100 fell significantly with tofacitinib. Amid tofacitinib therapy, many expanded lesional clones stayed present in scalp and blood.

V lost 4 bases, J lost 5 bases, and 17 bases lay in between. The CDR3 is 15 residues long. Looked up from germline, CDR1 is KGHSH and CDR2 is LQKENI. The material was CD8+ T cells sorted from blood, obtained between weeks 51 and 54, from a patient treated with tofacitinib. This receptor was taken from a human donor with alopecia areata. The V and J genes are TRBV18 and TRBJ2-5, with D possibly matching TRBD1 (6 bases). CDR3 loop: CASSLGQWLQETQYF. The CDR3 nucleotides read TGTGCCAGCTCACTCGGACAGTGGCTTCAGGAGACCCAGTACTTC.